The rows below give T cell receptor beta chains drawn from one sample of a study of regulatory T cells in long-lasting Graves disease. TCRdb re-derived calls from the multiplex PCR reads in MiXCR, one entry per CDR3 protein. Of about 290,000 distinct CDR3 sequences detected, roughly a fifth appear once; the ten largest clones hold more than 50%. This material consisted of peripheral blood mononuclear cells (PBMCs), taken when the disease was refractory, from a patient treated with antithyroid drugs. The receptor set was obtained from a female donor with Graves disease. CDR3s include the opening cysteine and the closing phenylalanine or tryptophan. D genes are given only for firm matches. Part of the rows lack a size; the others show once, few, many or a class for expanded clones.

CASSSSLSNQPQHF TGTGCCAGCAGTTCCTCCCTTAGCAATCAGCCCCAGCATTTT TRBJ1-5 - TRBV27 many
CASSVEDSMNSPLHF TGTGCCAGCAGCGTAGAGGACAGTATGAATTCACCCCTCCACTTT TRBJ1-6 - TRBV9 few
CASRDIAKNIQYF TGTGCCAGCAGGGATATAGCCAAAAACATTCAGTACTTC TRBJ2-4 - TRBV11-2 few
CASSQERTTAGETQYF TGCGCCAGCAGCCAAGAAAGGACGACGGCCGGAGAGACCCAGTACTTC TRBJ2-5 - TRBV4-3 many
CASAPYRNYQGTQYF TGTGCCAGCGCACCCTACCGCAATTACCAAGGGACCCAGTACTTC TRBJ2-5 - TRBV28 -
CASSPSTAEETRYF TGTGCCAGCAGTCCATCGACAGCTGAAGAGACCCGGTACTTC TRBJ2-5 - TRBV28 few
CATSREGVGNTIYF TGTGCCACCAGCAGAGAAGGGGTTGGAAACACCATATATTTT TRBJ1-3 - TRBV15 -
CATSRGQNTEAFF TGTGCCACCAGCAGGGGGCAAAACACTGAAGCTTTCTTT TRBJ1-1 TRBD1 TRBV2 many
CASSLERNEKLFF TGTGCCAGCAGTTTAGAGAGAAATGAAAAACTGTTTTTT TRBJ1-4 - TRBV28 once
CASSAKATGGAGANVLTF TGTGCCAGCAGCGCAAAAGCCACAGGGGGTGCTGGGGCCAACGTCCTGACTTTC TRBJ2-6 TRBD1 TRBV9 -
CASSPGAPAEEQYF TGTGCCAGCTCACCAGGGGCGCCAGCGGAGGAGCAGTACTTC TRBJ2-7 - TRBV18 -
CSALRDGDTQYF TGCAGCGCCTTAAGGGACGGGGATACGCAGTATTTT TRBJ2-3 - TRBV29-1 -
CSASKDRRLLNSGNTIYF TGCAGTGCTAGTAAGGACAGGAGGCTCCTGAACTCTGGAAACACCATATATTTT TRBJ1-3 TRBD1 TRBV20-1 few
CAWSVSSNQPQHF TGTGCCTGGAGTGTTAGTAGCAATCAGCCCCAGCATTTT TRBJ1-5 - TRBV30 few
CSAGDRSYGYTF TGCAGCGCCGGAGACAGGAGCTATGGCTACACCTTC TRBJ1-2 - TRBV29-1 many
CASSYQGNSPLHF TGTGCCAGCAGCTATCAGGGGAATTCACCCCTCCACTTT TRBJ1-6 - TRBV11-2 -
CASSEETANTEAFF TGCGCCAGCAGTGAAGAGACAGCGAACACTGAAGCTTTCTTT TRBJ1-1 - TRBV10-2 -
CASSLTGTGSEKLFF TGTGCCAGCAGCTTAACCGGGACAGGGTCCGAAAAACTGTTTTTT TRBJ1-4 TRBD1 TRBV12-3/TRBV12-4 many
CASTRGGQGVPGPSYEQYF TGTGCCAGCACCCGAGGGGGACAGGGAGTTCCTGGCCCTTCCTACGAGCAGTACTTC TRBJ2-7 TRBD1 TRBV6-4 few
CASSVNRARTGELFF TGTGCCAGCAGCGTAAACAGGGCTAGGACCGGGGAGCTGTTTTTT TRBJ2-2 - TRBV9 many
CASSLGSALNTEAFF TGTGCCAGCAGTTTAGGTTCAGCTTTGAACACTGAAGCTTTCTTT TRBJ1-1 - TRBV28 many
CANSLGSGQGTYGYTF TGTGCCAACAGCTTAGGATCGGGACAGGGGACCTATGGCTACACCTTC TRBJ1-2 TRBD1 TRBV7-9 -
CASSQSFQAGGNSGANVLTF TGTGCCAGCAGCCAATCGTTTCAGGCAGGGGGGAACTCTGGGGCCAACGTCCTGACTTTC TRBJ2-6 - TRBV16 few
CASSPPGQKLFQETQYF TGTGCCAGCAGCCCGCCCGGACAGAAACTTTTCCAAGAGACCCAGTACTTC TRBJ2-5 - TRBV3-1 many
CASSYLPNTEAFF TGTGCCAGCAGTTACCTCCCGAACACTGAAGCTTTCTTT TRBJ1-1 - TRBV6-2/TRBV6-3 many
CSASYSSSYEQYF TGCAGTGCCTCCTATTCCAGCTCCTACGAGCAGTACTTC TRBJ2-7 - TRBV20-1 few
CASSLTGQGDSPLHF TGTGCCAGCAGCTTAACGGGACAGGGTGATTCACCCCTCCACTTT TRBJ1-6 TRBD1 TRBV7-6 few
CASSSNRGYNNEQFF TGTGCCAGCAGCTCCAACAGGGGGTACAACAATGAGCAGTTCTTC TRBJ2-1 TRBD1 TRBV11-3 -
CASSQDQGGGSPLHF TGCGCCAGCAGCCAAGACCAGGGGGGCGGTTCACCCCTCCACTTT TRBJ1-6 TRBD1 TRBV4-1 -
CASSYSEDLMPLHF TGTGCCAGCAGTTACAGTGAAGACTTGATGCCCCTCCACTTT TRBJ1-6 - TRBV6-5 few
CASSPRTSATQETQYF TGTGCCAGCAGTCCTCGGACTAGCGCGACTCAAGAGACCCAGTACTTC TRBJ2-5 - TRBV3-2 -
CATRSGNLNEKLFF TGTGCCACACGTAGCGGGAATCTTAATGAAAAACTGTTTTTT TRBJ1-4 - TRBV15 -
CASSPTPGNQPQHF TGTGCCAGCAGTCCAACTCCTGGCAATCAGCCCCAGCATTTT TRBJ1-5 - TRBV28 many
CASTNSRHEQYF TGTGCCAGCACAAATAGTCGGCACGAGCAGTACTTC TRBJ2-7 - TRBV6-1 many
CSAVGRALSEQYF TGCAGTGCTGTCGGCAGGGCCCTCTCCGAGCAGTACTTC TRBJ2-7 - TRBV20-1 -
CASRPSVGVDTGELFF TGCGCCAGCAGGCCTAGCGTGGGGGTAGACACCGGGGAGCTGTTTTTT TRBJ2-2 - TRBV5-1 -
CASSWGVKRESYEQYF TGTGCCAGCAGTTGGGGAGTCAAGCGGGAGTCCTACGAGCAGTACTTC TRBJ2-7 TRBD2 TRBV6-2/TRBV6-3 -
CASSVGTNRETQYF TGTGCCAGCAGCGTAGGGACCAACAGAGAGACCCAGTACTTC TRBJ2-5 - TRBV9 -
CASSLDRLAKNIQYF TGTGCCAGCAGCTTAGATCGGCTAGCCAAAAACATTCAGTACTTC TRBJ2-4 - TRBV7-8 few
CASSDRVWEPKGETQYF TGCGCCAGCAGCGACAGGGTGTGGGAACCTAAGGGGGAGACCCAGTACTTC TRBJ2-5 TRBD1 TRBV5-1 few
CASSLAATDTQYF TGTGCCAGCAGTTTGGCGGCCACAGATACGCAGTATTTT TRBJ2-3 - TRBV12-3/TRBV12-4 -
CASSERQGVAEAFF TGTGCCAGCAGCGAACGACAGGGGGTCGCTGAAGCTTTCTTT TRBJ1-1 TRBD1 TRBV9 -
CASSLQRAQPQHF TGTGCCAGCAGCCTCCAGCGGGCTCAGCCCCAGCATTTT TRBJ1-5 - TRBV11-2 many
CSVRRGAYYEQYF TGCAGCGTTCGCAGGGGGGCCTACTACGAGCAGTACTTC TRBJ2-7 - TRBV29-1 -
CASSQGQGVDSPLHF TGCGCCAGCAGCCAAGGACAGGGCGTTGATTCACCCCTCCACTTT TRBJ1-6 TRBD1 TRBV4-3 -
CASSLVVGTGAYEQYF TGTGCCAGCAGCTTAGTTGTCGGGACAGGAGCCTACGAGCAGTACTTC TRBJ2-7 TRBD1 TRBV7-9 many
CASSQSSQGTYEQYF TGCGCCAGCAGCCAAAGCTCCCAGGGAACTTACGAGCAGTACTTC TRBJ2-7 - TRBV5-1 few
CATSTVAGTTGELFF TGTGCCACCTCGACCGTAGCGGGTACGACCGGGGAGCTGTTTTTT TRBJ2-2 TRBD2 TRBV2 -
CASSLSGGAVDTQYF TGCGCCAGCAGCTTGAGTGGGGGGGCCGTAGATACGCAGTATTTT TRBJ2-3 - TRBV5-1 once